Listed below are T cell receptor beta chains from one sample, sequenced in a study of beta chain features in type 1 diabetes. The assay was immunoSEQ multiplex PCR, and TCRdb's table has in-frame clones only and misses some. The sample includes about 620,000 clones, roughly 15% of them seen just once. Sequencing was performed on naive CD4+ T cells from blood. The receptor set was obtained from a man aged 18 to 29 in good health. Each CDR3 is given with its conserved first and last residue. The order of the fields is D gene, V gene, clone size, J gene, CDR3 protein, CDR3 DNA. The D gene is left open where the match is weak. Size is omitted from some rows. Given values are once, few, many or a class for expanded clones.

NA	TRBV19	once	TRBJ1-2	CASTLQGVMSGYTF	TGTGCCAGTACCTTACAGGGTGTGATGTCTGGCTACACCTTC
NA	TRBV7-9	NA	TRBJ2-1	CASSLALSGRNEQFF	TGTGCCAGCAGCCTAGCGCTCTCCGGTCGGAATGAGCAGTTCTTC
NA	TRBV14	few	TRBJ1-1	CASTKGAEAFF	TGTGCCAGCACGAAGGGGGCTGAAGCTTTCTTT
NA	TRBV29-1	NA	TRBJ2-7	CSVGGPEGSYEQYF	TGCAGCGTTGGAGGGCCCGAGGGGTCCTACGAGCAGTACTTC
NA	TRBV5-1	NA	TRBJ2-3	CASSLDRASTDTQYF	TGCGCCAGCAGCTTGGACAGGGCGAGCACAGATACGCAGTATTTT
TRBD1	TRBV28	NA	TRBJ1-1	CASSYPGGAGNTEAFF	TGTGCCAGCAGTTACCCAGGGGGCGCCGGGAACACTGAAGCTTTCTTT
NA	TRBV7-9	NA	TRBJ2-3	CASSSLADTQYF	TGTGCCAGCAGCTCCCTAGCGGATACGCAGTATTTT
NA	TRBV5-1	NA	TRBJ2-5	CASSTTGTLETQYF	TGCGCCAGCAGCACAACCGGGACACTCGAGACCCAGTACTTC
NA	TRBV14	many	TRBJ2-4	CASSHRNIQYF	TGTGCCAGCAGCCACCGAAACATTCAGTACTTC
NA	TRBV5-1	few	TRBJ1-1	CASSSLSLGHTEAFF	TGCGCCAGCAGCTCCCTAAGCCTCGGACACACTGAAGCTTTCTTT
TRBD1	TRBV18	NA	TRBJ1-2	CASSPPLGTGYGYTF	TGTGCCAGCTCACCGCCCCTGGGGACAGGATATGGCTACACCTTC
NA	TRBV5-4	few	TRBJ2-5	CASSWGVNQETQYF	TGTGCCAGCAGCTGGGGCGTAAACCAAGAGACCCAGTACTTC
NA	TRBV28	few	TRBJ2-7	CASSPGSGVGDEQYF	TGTGCCAGCAGTCCGGGTTCGGGGGTAGGGGACGAGCAGTACTTC
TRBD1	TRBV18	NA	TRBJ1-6	CASSPLTGGNSPLHF	TGTGCCAGCTCACCACTGACAGGGGGAAATTCACCCCTCCACTTT
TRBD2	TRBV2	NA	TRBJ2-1	CASSLGLADYNEQFF	TGTGCCAGCAGCCTGGGACTAGCGGACTACAATGAGCAGTTCTTC
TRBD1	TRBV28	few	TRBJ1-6	CASRMDRGASSPLHF	TGTGCCAGCAGAATGGACAGGGGAGCGAGTTCACCCCTCCACTTT
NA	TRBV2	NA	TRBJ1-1	CASSAEQNTEAFF	TGTGCCAGCAGTGCGGAGCAGAACACTGAAGCTTTCTTT
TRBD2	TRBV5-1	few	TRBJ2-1	CASSSFFGGGYNEQFF	TGCGCCAGCAGCTCCTTTTTTGGCGGGGGATACAATGAGCAGTTCTTC
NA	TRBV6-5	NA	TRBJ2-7	CASSYSWGVYEQYF	TGTGCCAGCAGTTACTCGTGGGGAGTGTACGAGCAGTACTTC
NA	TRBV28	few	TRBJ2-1	CASSPRTELREQFF	TGTGCCAGCAGTCCCCGGACGGAATTAAGGGAGCAGTTCTTC
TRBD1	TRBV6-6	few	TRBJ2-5	CAAQGDRGRETQYF	TGTGCCGCCCAAGGGGACAGGGGCAGGGAGACCCAGTACTTC
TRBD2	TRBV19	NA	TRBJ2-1	CASSIRLAGERRYNEQFF	TGTGCCAGTAGTATTCGGCTAGCGGGAGAGAGACGCTACAATGAGCAGTTCTTC
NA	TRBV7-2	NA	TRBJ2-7	CASSLPGGWSDFRQYF	TGTGCCAGCAGCCTCCCGGGTGGTTGGAGCGACTTTCGGCAGTACTTC
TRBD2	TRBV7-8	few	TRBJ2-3	CASSMTSGSTDTQYF	TGTGCCAGCAGCATGACTAGCGGTAGCACAGATACGCAGTATTTT
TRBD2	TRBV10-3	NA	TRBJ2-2	CATDSSGTGTGELFF	TGTGCCACCGACTCTAGCGGGACCGGCACCGGGGAGCTGTTTTTT
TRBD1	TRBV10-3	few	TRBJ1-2	CAISEGTAYGYTF	TGTGCCATCAGTGAGGGGACAGCCTATGGCTACACCTTC
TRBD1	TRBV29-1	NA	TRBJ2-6	CSGSGTGTTSGANVLTF	TGCAGCGGCTCCGGGACAGGCACAACCTCTGGGGCCAACGTCCTGACTTTC
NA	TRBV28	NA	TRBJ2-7	CASSFPTRLSEQYF	TGTGCCAGCAGTTTTCCGACAAGGCTCTCCGAGCAGTACTTC
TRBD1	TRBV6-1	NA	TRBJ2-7	CASSLDRAAQYF	TGTGCCAGCAGTTTGGACAGGGCCGCGCAGTACTTC
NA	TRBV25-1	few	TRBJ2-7	CASSESGVGYEQYF	TGTGCCAGCAGTGAATCAGGGGTGGGCTACGAGCAGTACTTC
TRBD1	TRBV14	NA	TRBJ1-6	CASSPRDSGNSPLHF	TGTGCCAGCAGCCCCCGGGACAGCGGGAATTCACCCCTCCACTTT
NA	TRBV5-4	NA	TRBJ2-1	CASSYGTPGDNEQFF	TGTGCCAGCAGCTACGGGACTCCAGGGGACAATGAGCAGTTCTTC
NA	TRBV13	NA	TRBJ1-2	CASSLGQGKSGYTF	TGTGCCAGCAGCTTAGGGCAGGGAAAGAGTGGCTACACCTTC
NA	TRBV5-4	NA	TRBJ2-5	CASSTKTGSQETQYF	TGTGCCAGCAGCACTAAAACAGGGTCCCAAGAGACCCAGTACTTC
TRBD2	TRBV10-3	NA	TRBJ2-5	CAISDLPGGTQYF	TGTGCCATCAGTGACCTCCCGGGGGGGACCCAGTACTTC
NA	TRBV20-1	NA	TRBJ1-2	CSAIFYGYTF	TGCAGTGCTATATTCTATGGCTACACCTTC
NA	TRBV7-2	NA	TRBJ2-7	CASSLVGRASYEQYF	TGTGCCAGCAGCTTAGTAGGTAGAGCCTCCTACGAGCAGTACTTC
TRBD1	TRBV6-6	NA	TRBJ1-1	CASSDRGTEAFF	TGTGCCAGCAGCGACAGGGGCACTGAAGCTTTCTTT
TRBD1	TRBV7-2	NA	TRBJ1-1	CASSLAQQGARTEAFF	TGTGCCAGCAGCTTAGCCCAACAGGGGGCGAGAACTGAAGCTTTCTTT
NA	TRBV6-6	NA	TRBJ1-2	CASSSSGGPKRGYTF	TGTGCCAGCAGTTCCTCTGGGGGCCCCAAGCGGGGCTACACCTTC
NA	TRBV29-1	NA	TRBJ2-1	CSPLQEAKGLPDQFF	TGCAGCCCTCTCCAGGAGGCAAAAGGGCTCCCGGACCAGTTCTTC
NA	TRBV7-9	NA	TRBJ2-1	CASSSQGTIYNEQFF	TGTGCCAGCAGTTCCCAGGGGACGATCTACAATGAGCAGTTCTTC
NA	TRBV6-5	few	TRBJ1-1	CASTNFGGGTEAFF	TGTGCCAGCACCAATTTTGGGGGCGGCACTGAAGCTTTCTTT
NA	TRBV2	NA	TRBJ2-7	CASSEQVTYEQYF	TGTGCCAGCAGTGAACAGGTAACCTACGAGCAGTACTTC
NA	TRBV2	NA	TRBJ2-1	CASSFQGNEQFF	TGTGCCAGCAGTTTTCAGGGGAATGAGCAGTTCTTC
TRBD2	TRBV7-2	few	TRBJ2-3	CASSPVAGATSTDTQYF	TGTGCCAGCAGCCCTGTAGCGGGGGCCACTAGCACAGATACGCAGTATTTT
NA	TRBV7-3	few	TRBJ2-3	CASSPVAGRSTDTQYF	TGTGCCAGCAGCCCGGTGGCGGGGCGGAGCACAGATACGCAGTATTTT
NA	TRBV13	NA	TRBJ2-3	CASAGPDTQYF	TGTGCCAGCGCAGGGCCAGATACGCAGTATTTT
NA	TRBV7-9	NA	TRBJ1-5	CASSFTGSNQPQHF	TGTGCCAGCAGCTTCACAGGTAGCAATCAGCCCCAGCATTTT
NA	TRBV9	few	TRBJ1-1	CASSASRASRTEAFF	TGTGCCAGCAGCGCATCCAGGGCCAGCAGGACTGAAGCTTTCTTT
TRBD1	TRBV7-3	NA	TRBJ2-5	CASSLTGWGQGQETQYF	TGTGCCAGCAGCTTAACTGGGTGGGGACAGGGTCAAGAGACCCAGTACTTC
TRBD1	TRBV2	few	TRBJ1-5	CASSGDRVRGQPQHF	TGTGCCAGCAGTGGGGACAGGGTTAGGGGTCAGCCCCAGCATTTT
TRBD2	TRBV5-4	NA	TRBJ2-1	CASSLIQGLAGDNEQFF	TGTGCCAGCAGCTTGATACAAGGACTAGCGGGAGACAATGAGCAGTTCTTC
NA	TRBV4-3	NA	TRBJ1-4	CASSLTPTTNEKLFF	TGCGCCAGCAGCCTGACACCAACAACTAATGAAAAACTGTTTTTT
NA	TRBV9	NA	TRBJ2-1	CASSVDSPSEEQFF	TGTGCCAGCAGCGTCGACTCCCCTAGCGAGGAGCAGTTCTTC
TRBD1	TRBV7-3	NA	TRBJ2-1	CASSFAPGQGYNEQFF	TGTGCCAGCAGCTTCGCACCGGGACAGGGTTACAATGAGCAGTTCTTC
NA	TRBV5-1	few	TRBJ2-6	CASSPQFSGANVLTF	TGCGCCAGCTCCCCTCAATTCTCTGGGGCCAACGTCCTGACTTTC